Presented here are 2 T cell receptor beta chains from one specimen sequenced in a study of Graves' ophthalmopathy and Graves' hyperthyroidism (dated by TCRdb to about 2018). The sequencer listed for this sample is Illumina HiSeq 2000. TCR beta CDR3 regions were amplified from RNA transcripts for repertoire sequencing. The first round was an RT-PCR using HTBI primers with the Qiagen OneStep RT-PCR kit, and this first round was followed by a second-round multiplex PCR, then size selection and purification. TCRdb itself trimmed the public reads at Q25 with fastp, ran MiXCR and retained productive beta chains. For every CDR3 protein sequence, its rows merge into one entry that carries the most common genes and DNA. The sample table shows over 450,000 distinct CDR3 sequences, and approximately 15% are seen once. 8% to 10% of the sample is in the top ten clones. The sequenced material came from blood. Receptor source: a young woman with Graves' ophthalmopathy. Donor details come from another sample of the same person, matched by shared clones.

This clonotype was counted at least ten times. J is TRBJ1-2 and V is TRBV13, with TRBD1 as a possible D gene (5 bases). Germline V CDR1 and CDR2: PRHDT, FYEKMQ (reference sequence). Trimming cost V 5 bases and J 3 bases, with 19 bases left between them. The CDR3 contains 16 residues. The DNA for the CDR3 is TGTGCCAGCAGCGCCGGGACGCCCGCGAGGGACTATGGCTACACCTTC. It codes for CASSAGTPARDYGYTF.

This clonotype was seen many times. CDR3 nucleotides: TGTGCCACCAGTGATCAGGCGGGGAGGGCCGGGGAGCTGTTTTTT. Protein product: CATSDQAGRAGELFF. V and J are TRBV24-1 and TRBJ2-2; TRBD2 matches at 7 bases. The CDR3 has 15 residues. V shed 3 bases, J shed 6 bases, and the junction held 6 bases outside the gene matches. Germline V gene data show CDR1 as KGHDR and CDR2 as SFDVKD.